This T cell receptor (beta chain) was recorded in a study of beta chain features in type 1 diabetes. About the study: The study found patients and healthy donors alike in age, gender and cell yields.

There are a few counts of this clone. The CDR3 has 15 residues. V lost 7 bases and J 7 bases, leaving 19 bases between the germline ends. Looked up from germline, CDR1 is SGHAT and CDR2 is FQNNGV. Expressed TCRB transcripts were sequenced, since all the RNA that had been isolated was reverse transcribed. The average read count of naive, central memory and regulatory T cell samples was about 3.57 million. Produced via immunoSEQ multiplex PCR; TCRdb's table is partial and in-frame only. This sample has approximately 200,000 clones, with 9.6% found just once. Each of the CD4+ naive, central memory, regulatory and stem cell-like memory populations was sorted via CD45RO/CCR7/CD25/CD127/CD95/CD27. Each sorted population was over 98% pure.

V is TRBV11-2 and J is TRBJ2-2; D may be TRBD1 (5 bases). What was sequenced was naive CD4+ T cells from blood. This receptor was identified in a woman between 18 and 30 years old in good health. As DNA, the CDR3 is TGTGCCAGCATCAAGGGGCCCTCTTGGGACGGGGAGCTGTTTTTT. Its translation: CASIKGPSWDGELFF.